This TCR beta chain was recorded in a study of blood T cells in healthy people across ages. Whole-study results and caveats: Any conclusive comparison of naive versus antigen-experienced cells was prevented by using unsorted PBMCs. Estimated diversity, derived from one million T cells, was regarded as an underestimate.

A J-beta primer mix and a sample-barcoded 5' primer were used in a second PCR of roughly 6 to 12 cycles. Each single sample gave us at least 2.5 million CDR3-containing paired-end reads. TCRdb reprocessed the 5' RACE reads with MiXCR, giving one entry per CDR3 protein. The table has 1.5 million to 1.8 million distinct CDR3 sequences, approximately 43% seen once; the top ten hold less than 5%. The CDR3 is 14 amino acids. Trimming took off 3 bases at V and 8 bases at J, with 17 bases between the two ends. Germline V lookup: CDR1 MDHEN, CDR2 SYDVKM. Concerning this clonotype itself: The antigen remains unidentified.

V usage is TRBV28 and J usage is TRBJ2-7, with D possibly TRBD1 on 5 matching bases. The TCR was taken from a woman aged 18-29 years in good health. The sequenced sample consisted of blood. Here the CDR3 reads CASSFWSPWGKQYF. The CDR3 DNA follows: TGTGCCAGCAGTTTCTGGTCCCCCTGGGGCAAGCAGTACTTC. The full variable domain, with the rest looked up from reference TRBV28 and TRBJ2-7, is DVKVTQSSRYLVKRTGEKVFLECVQDMDHENMFWYRQDPGLGLRLIYFSYDVKMKEKGDIPEGYSVSREKKERFSLILESASTNQTSMYLCASSFWSPWGKQYFGPGTRLTVT.